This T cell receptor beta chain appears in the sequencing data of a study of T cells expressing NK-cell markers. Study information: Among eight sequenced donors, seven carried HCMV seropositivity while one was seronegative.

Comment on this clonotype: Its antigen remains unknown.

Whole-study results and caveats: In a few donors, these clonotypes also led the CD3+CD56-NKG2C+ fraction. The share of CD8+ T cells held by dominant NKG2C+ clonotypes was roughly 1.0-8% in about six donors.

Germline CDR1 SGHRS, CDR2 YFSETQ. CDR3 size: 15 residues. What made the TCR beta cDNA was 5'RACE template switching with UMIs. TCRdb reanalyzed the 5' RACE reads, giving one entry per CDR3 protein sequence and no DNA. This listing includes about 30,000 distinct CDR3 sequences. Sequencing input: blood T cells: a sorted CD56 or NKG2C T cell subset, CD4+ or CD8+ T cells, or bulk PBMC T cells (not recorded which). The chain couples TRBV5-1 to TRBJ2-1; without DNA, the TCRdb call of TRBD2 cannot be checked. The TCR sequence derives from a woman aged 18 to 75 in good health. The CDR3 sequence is CASNPSGTGYNEQFF.